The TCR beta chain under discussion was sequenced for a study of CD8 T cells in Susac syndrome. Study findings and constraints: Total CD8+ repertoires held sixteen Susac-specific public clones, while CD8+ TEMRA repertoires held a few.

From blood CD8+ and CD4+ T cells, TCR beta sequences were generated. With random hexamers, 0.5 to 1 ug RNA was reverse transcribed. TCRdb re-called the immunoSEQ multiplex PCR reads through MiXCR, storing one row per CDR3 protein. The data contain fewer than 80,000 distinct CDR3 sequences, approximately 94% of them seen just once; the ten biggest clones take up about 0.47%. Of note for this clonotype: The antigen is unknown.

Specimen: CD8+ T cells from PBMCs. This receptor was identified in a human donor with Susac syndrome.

The CDR3, as DNA: TGCGCCAGCAGCTCTGGGCCAGGGGGCGCAAGGACTGGGGCCAACGTCCTGACTTTC. This sequence encodes CASSSGPGGARTGANVLTF. The chain joins TRBV5-1 to TRBJ2-6, with 8 bases matching TRBD1. Germline V CDR1 and CDR2: SGHRS, YFSETQ. There are 19 residues in the CDR3. V lost 3 bases and J lost 2; bases outside the gene matches: 13.